These 10 T cell receptor beta chains were sequenced from one sample in a study of T-cell memory formation after mild COVID-19. TCRdb reanalysed the 5' RACE reads using MiXCR and keeps one entry per CDR3 protein. This sample carries 350,000 to 450,000 distinct CDR3 sequences, roughly an eighth of them seen once, and the ten largest clones take under 25%. Material for sequencing was PBMCs or a T cell subset sorted from them (not recorded which). The source of these receptors is a man younger than 35 who had mild COVID-19 (a few samples of this study predate the infection). Cell type and time point are not known.

This clonotype was observed many times. The chain has TRBV5-1 and TRBJ2-1, with D possibly called TRBD1 or TRBD2 (5 bases each). The V gene's germline CDR1 is SGHRS and CDR2 YFSETQ. V lost 4 bases to trimming and J lost 0 bases, with 14 bases between them. The CDR3 loop spans 16 amino acids. This CDR3 reads CASSEGRGSSYNEQFF. The CDR3 DNA follows: TGCGCCAGCAGCGAGGGACGGGGAAGCTCCTACAATGAGCAGTTCTTC.

This clonotype occurred many times. The chain combines TRBV5-1 with TRBJ2-4; 8 nucleotides line up with TRBD1. CDR3 length equals 15 residues. J gave up 4 bases and V 4 bases, and 7 bases lay outside the gene matches. Looked up from germline, CDR1 is SGHRS and CDR2 is YFSETQ. The CDR3 reads CASSLPDRGKNIQYF. DNA for the CDR3: TGCGCCAGCAGCCTTCCTGACAGGGGAAAAAACATTCAGTACTTC. Based on the CDR3 plus reference TRBV5-1 and TRBJ2-4, the full variable domain is KAGVTQTPRYLIKTRGQQVTLSCSPISGHRSVSWYQQTPGQGLQFLFEYFSETQRNKGNFPGRFSGRQFSNSRSEMNVSTLELGDSALYLCASSLPDRGKNIQYFGAGTRLSVL.

V gene TRBV7-2 combines with J gene TRBJ1-1; 7 positions match TRBD1. Per germline, CDR1 SGHTA and CDR2 FQGNSA. The CDR3 is 16 amino acids. V trimming: 5 bases; J trimming: 0 bases; junction bases outside the gene matches: 9. CDR3 residues: CASSTDRVGMNTEAFF. CDR3 sequence (DNA): TGTGCCAGCAGCACCGACAGGGTTGGTATGAACACTGAAGCTTTCTTT.

The CDR3 bases are TGTGCCACCAGTGATGCCCTAGGCGAGACCCAGTACTTC. Protein sequence: CATSDALGETQYF. This chain connects TRBV24-1 to TRBJ2-5; D gene unclear. In germline, CDR1 is KGHDR, CDR2 SFDVKD. The V end was cut by 3 bases, the J end by 5 bases, with 9 bases between. The CDR3 is 13 residues long.

This chain links TRBV7-2 with TRBJ2-2; D is ambiguous. This CDR3 has 13 amino acids. Germline assignment: CDR1 SGHTA and CDR2 FQGNSA. With 5 bases removed from V and 7 bases from J, the gap between germline ends came to 11 bases. The CDR3 loop reads CASSPRGGGELFF. The CDR3 region has the DNA TGTGCCAGCAGCCCCCGTGGCGGCGGGGAGCTGTTTTTT.

The CDR3 coding sequence is TGTGCCATCAGTGAGTCATTTACGCTCTACGAGCAGTACTTC. This sequence encodes CAISESFTLYEQYF. V gene TRBV10-3 combines with J gene TRBJ2-7, with D uncertain. CDR1 is ENHRY and CDR2 is SYGVKD in the germline V gene. V gave up 0 bases and J gave up 3 bases, with 9 bases separating them. This CDR3 has 14 residues.

The chain employs TRBV12-3 or TRBV12-4 and TRBJ1-6; D remains unclear. The ends were cut back, 3 bases at V and 13 bases at J, with 10 bases in the middle. The CDR3 runs to 12 residues. CDR3 in amino acids: CASSLVPGPLHF. CDR3 bases: TGTGCCAGCAGTTTGGTTCCCGGGCCCCTCCACTTT.

The chain is built from TRBV6-2 or TRBV6-3 and TRBJ2-5; the D gene is possibly TRBD2 (6 bases). The CDR3 consists of 14 residues. Germline V gives CDR1 MNHEY, CDR2 SVGEGT. With 10 bases removed from V and 7 bases from J, the gap between germline ends came to 22 bases. The CDR3 spells CATGVGTAGRTQYF. The CDR3 nucleotides are TGTGCCACCGGAGTCGGGACTGCGGGACGGACCCAGTACTTC.

This clonotype was counted many times. The chain has TRBV4-1 and TRBJ2-7; tentatively, D is TRBD2 (5 bases). The CDR3 consists of 15 residues. Germline loops: CDR1 MGHRA, CDR2 YSYEKL. Trimming pared 4 bases from V and 0 bases from J, leaving 13 bases between. The CDR3, as DNA: TGCGCCAGCAGCCTGGCCCCGGGGAGCTCCTACGAGCAGTACTTC. Translating it yields CASSLAPGSSYEQYF.

This clonotype has only a few counts. CDR3 sequence: CASSRAGRGNTEAFF. DNA for the CDR3: TGTGCCAGCAGCCGGGCAGGGAGGGGGAACACTGAAGCTTTCTTT. The chain has TRBV3-1 and TRBJ1-1, with a weak D call TRBD1 (5 bases). The germline gives CDR1 LGHDT, CDR2 YNNKEL (reference sequence). V gave up 4 bases and J gave up 1 base, with 13 bases separating them. The CDR3 is 15 amino acids.